This is a list of T cell receptor beta chains from one sample in a study of identical twins. MiXCR was run by TCRdb on the 5' RACE reads, yielding one entry per CDR3 protein. Here the sample spans 200,000 to 250,000 distinct CDR3 sequences, 6.5% to 9% being singletons. The data were also submitted as part of a second study, on yellow fever vaccine responses in identical twins.

Sequenced input: CD8+ T cells sorted from blood. These receptors all come from a woman aged 18-30 years in good health. The CDR3 runs from the conserved cysteine through the conserved F or W. The order of the fields is D gene, J gene, CDR3 length, V gene, clone size, CDR3 DNA, CDR3 protein. The D gene is left open where the match is weak. Clone size is given for some rows only: seen once, a few or many times, or a class if the clone is expanded.

D: -
J: TRBJ1-1
length: 14
V: TRBV28
size: -
DNA: TGTGCCAGCAGTTCCCAGCGGGGGGGCACTGAAGCTTTCTTT
CDR3: CASSSQRGGTEAFF

D: -
J: TRBJ2-3
length: 16
V: TRBV5-1
size: many
DNA: TGCGCCAGCAGCCTTGGGTACGGGGAGAGCACAGATACGCAGTATTTT
CDR3: CASSLGYGESTDTQYF

D: -
J: TRBJ1-1
length: 15
V: TRBV12-3/TRBV12-4
size: few
DNA: TGTGCCAGCAGTCTCCCCGAATCCGGGTATGGTGAAGCTTTCTTT
CDR3: CASSLPESGYGEAFF

D: -
J: TRBJ2-1
length: 15
V: TRBV11-2
size: -
DNA: TGTGCCAGCAGTAAGCAGGGATACTCCTACAATGAGCAGTTCTTC
CDR3: CASSKQGYSYNEQFF

D: -
J: TRBJ1-5
length: 15
V: TRBV3-1
size: -
DNA: TGTGCCAGCAGCCAAGATCTTTCTAGGGGTCAGCCCCAGCATTTT
CDR3: CASSQDLSRGQPQHF

D: TRBD2
J: TRBJ2-1
length: 18
V: TRBV20-1
size: many
DNA: TGCAGTGCTAGAGATCGGGCTAGCGGGAGACCCCCTTACAATGAGCAGTTCTTC
CDR3: CSARDRASGRPPYNEQFF

D: TRBD1
J: TRBJ2-5
length: 14
V: TRBV7-9
size: -
DNA: TGTGCCAGCAGCCCCAGGGGGCGGAAAGAGACCCAGTACTTC
CDR3: CASSPRGRKETQYF

D: -
J: TRBJ1-1
length: 17
V: TRBV7-8
size: many
DNA: TGTGCCAGCAGCTTACTTCAAGGGGGTACCCAGGGCACTGAAGCTTTCTTT
CDR3: CASSLLQGGTQGTEAFF

D: -
J: TRBJ1-5
length: 15
V: TRBV12-3/TRBV12-4
size: -
DNA: TGTGCCAGCAGTTTAACAGGGATGGTTGATCAGCCCCAGCATTTT
CDR3: CASSLTGMVDQPQHF

D: TRBD2
J: TRBJ2-1
length: 19
V: TRBV7-4
size: -
DNA: TGTGCCAGCAGTTCTATGGGCGGACTAGCGGGAATCTCCTACAATGAGCAGTTCTTC
CDR3: CASSSMGGLAGISYNEQFF

D: TRBD2
J: TRBJ2-1
length: 16
V: TRBV12-3/TRBV12-4
size: -
DNA: TGTGCCAGCAGTCCCTGGACTAGCGGGGGAAACAATGAGCAGTTCTTC
CDR3: CASSPWTSGGNNEQFF

D: -
J: TRBJ2-1
length: 13
V: TRBV2
size: -
DNA: TGTGCCAGGAAGGGGGTCCCCTACAATGAGCAGTTCTTC
CDR3: CARKGVPYNEQFF

D: -
J: TRBJ2-7
length: 11
V: TRBV6-6
size: many
DNA: TGTGCCAGCAGTGGAATAGAGGAGCAGTACTTC
CDR3: CASSGIEEQYF

D: TRBD1
J: TRBJ1-6
length: 17
V: TRBV9
size: many
DNA: TGTGCCAGCAGCGTAGGGTTGAGGGACAGAAAAAATTCACCCCTCCACTTT
CDR3: CASSVGLRDRKNSPLHF

D: -
J: TRBJ2-7
length: 14
V: TRBV7-9
size: many
DNA: TGTGCCAGCAGCGGCGGACAGAGCTCCTACGAGCAGTACTTC
CDR3: CASSGGQSSYEQYF

D: -
J: TRBJ2-1
length: 14
V: TRBV6-5
size: -
DNA: TGTGCCAGCAGTTACGTATGGGGTCCGGGTGAGCAGTTCTTC
CDR3: CASSYVWGPGEQFF

D: -
J: TRBJ2-7
length: 14
V: TRBV20-1
size: -
DNA: TGCAGTGCTAGAGATGAGGAGGGTACCTACGAGCAGTACTTC
CDR3: CSARDEEGTYEQYF